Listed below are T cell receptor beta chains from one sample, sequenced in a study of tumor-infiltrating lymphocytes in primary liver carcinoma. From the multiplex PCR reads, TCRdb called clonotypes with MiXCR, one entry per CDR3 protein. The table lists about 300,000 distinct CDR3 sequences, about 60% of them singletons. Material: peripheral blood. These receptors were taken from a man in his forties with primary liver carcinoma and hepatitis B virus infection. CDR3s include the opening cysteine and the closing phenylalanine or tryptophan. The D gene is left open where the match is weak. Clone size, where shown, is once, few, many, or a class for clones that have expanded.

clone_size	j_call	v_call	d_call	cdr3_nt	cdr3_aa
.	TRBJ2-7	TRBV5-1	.	TGCGCCAGCAGCTTGACTCCGCAGGGGGGGAACGAGCAGTACTTC	CASSLTPQGGNEQYF
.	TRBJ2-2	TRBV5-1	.	TGCGCCAGCAGCTTACCACAGGGTCGGCCGAACACCGGGGAGCTGTTTTTT	CASSLPQGRPNTGELFF
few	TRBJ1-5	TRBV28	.	TGTGCCAGCAGTTTTTCAGGGGCCAGCAATCAGCCCCAGCATTTT	CASSFSGASNQPQHF
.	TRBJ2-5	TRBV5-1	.	TGCGCCAGCAGCTTGGAGCGGGTTCAAGAGACCCAGTACTTC	CASSLERVQETQYF
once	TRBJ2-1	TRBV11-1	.	TGTGCCAGCAGCTTAGGACTATCATTCCACTACAATGAGCAGTTCTTC	CASSLGLSFHYNEQFF
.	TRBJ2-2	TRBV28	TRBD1	TGTGCCAGCAGTTACAGGGGAAGATACACCGGGGAGCTGTTTTTT	CASSYRGRYTGELFF
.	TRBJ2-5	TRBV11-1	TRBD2	TGTGCCAGCAGCTTTCCCGGGACTAACGGGACCAAAATCATCCAGTACTTC	CASSFPGTNGTKIIQYF
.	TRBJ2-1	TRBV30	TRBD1	TGTGCCTGGTCCTGGCCGGGACAGGGGAGCATTGAGCAGTTCTTC	CAWSWPGQGSIEQFF
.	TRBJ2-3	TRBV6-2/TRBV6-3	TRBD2	TGTGCCAGCAGGGACCCGGGACTAGCGGTTTCAAGTACGCAGTATTTT	CASRDPGLAVSSTQYF
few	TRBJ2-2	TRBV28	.	TGTGCCAGCAGCTCCCCAGGGAACACCGGGGAGCTGTTTTTT	CASSSPGNTGELFF
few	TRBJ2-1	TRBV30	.	TGTGCCTGGATAAAAGGATATGAGCAGTTCTTC	CAWIKGYEQFF
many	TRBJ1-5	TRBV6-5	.	TGTGCCAGCAAGAGCGGGAATCAGCCCCAGCATTTT	CASKSGNQPQHF
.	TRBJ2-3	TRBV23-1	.	TGCGCCAGCAGTCAATCCCGCACAGATACGCAGTATTTT	CASSQSRTDTQYF
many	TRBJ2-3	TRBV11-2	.	TGTGCCAGCAGCTTAGGGACGGTTGGGACAGATACGCAGTATTTT	CASSLGTVGTDTQYF
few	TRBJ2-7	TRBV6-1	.	TGTGCCAGCAGTGAAGCGCTAGGAGCCTACGAGCAGTACTTC	CASSEALGAYEQYF
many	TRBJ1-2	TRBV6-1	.	TGTGCCGTCCTAACCGTCGGAGGACCCTTCTATGGCTACACCTTC	CAVLTVGGPFYGYTF
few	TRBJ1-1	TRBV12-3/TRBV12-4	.	TGTGCCATCGTGCAATCGACTGAAGCTTTCTTT	CAIVQSTEAFF
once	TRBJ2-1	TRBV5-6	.	TGTGCCAGCAAAGTTTACCGGCCAGGCTCCAATGAGCAGTTCTTC	CASKVYRPGSNEQFF
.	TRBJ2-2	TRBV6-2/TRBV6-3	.	TGTGTCAGCACCCCCGAGGGGGGGCGGGACGGGGAGCTGTTTTTC	CVSTPEGGRDGELFF
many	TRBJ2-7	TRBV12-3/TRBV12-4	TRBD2	TGTGCCAGCAGTTTAGGACTAGCGGGAGGCTGGAACGAGCAGTACTTC	CASSLGLAGGWNEQYF
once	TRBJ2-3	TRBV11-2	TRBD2	TGTGCCGGCATAGCGGGAGAGAGCACAGATACGCAGTATTTT	CAGIAGESTDTQYF
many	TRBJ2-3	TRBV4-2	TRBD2	TGTGCCAGCAGCCAAGATCTCCTAGCGGGGCGTCTCATTACGCAGTATTTT	CASSQDLLAGRLITQYF
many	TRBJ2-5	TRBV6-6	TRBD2	TGTGCCAGCAGTCCCAAACAGGGGGTGAGACTAGCGGGAGGACGGGGGACCCAGTACTTC	CASSPKQGVRLAGGRGTQYF
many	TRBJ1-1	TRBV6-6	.	TGTGCCAGCAGCCCCGGGGGGGCGAACACTGAAGCTTTCTTT	CASSPGGANTEAFF
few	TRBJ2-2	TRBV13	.	TGTGCCAGCAGCCTGAGGAACACAGGGGGGGACACCGGGGAGCTGTTTTTT	CASSLRNTGGDTGELFF
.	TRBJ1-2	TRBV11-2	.	TGTGCCAGCAGCTTCACCAGATGCCATGGCTACACCTTC	CASSFTRCHGYTF
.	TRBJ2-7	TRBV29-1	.	TGCATCGTCGACATACCCTGTGTCGACGAGCAGTACTTC	CIVDIPCVDEQYF
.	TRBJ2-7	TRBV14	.	TGTGCCAGCAGCCAAGAAGGATGGCGCGGCGAGCAGTACTTC	CASSQEGWRGEQYF
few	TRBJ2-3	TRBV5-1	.	TGCGCCAGCAGCAGGGACAGCACAGATACGCAGTATTTT	CASSRDSTDTQYF
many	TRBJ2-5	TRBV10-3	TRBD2	TGTGCCATCAGTGAGTCGTCACTAGCGGGAGGGGAGACCCAGTACTTC	CAISESSLAGGETQYF
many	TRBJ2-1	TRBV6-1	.	TGTGCCAGCAGTGCCACGTGGAATGAGCAGTTCTTC	CASSATWNEQFF
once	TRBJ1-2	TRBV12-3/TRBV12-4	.	TGTGTCAGCAGCTATAGTTCCTTTAACTATGGCTACACCTTC	CVSSYSSFNYGYTF
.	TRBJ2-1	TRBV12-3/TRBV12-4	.	TGTGCCAGCAGATTAGGGATCGCCTACAATGCGCAGTTCTTC	CASRLGIAYNAQFF
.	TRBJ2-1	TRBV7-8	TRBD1	TGTGCCAGCAGCTTAAGGGGACAGGGGTCAGGCTACAATGAGCAGCTCTTC	CASSLRGQGSGYNEQLF
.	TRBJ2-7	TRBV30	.	TGTGCCTGGAGCGTCAACGAGCAGTACTTC	CAWSVNEQYF
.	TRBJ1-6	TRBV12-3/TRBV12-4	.	TGTGCCAGCAGAGTTGAGATTTATAATTCACCCCTCCACTTT	CASRVEIYNSPLHF
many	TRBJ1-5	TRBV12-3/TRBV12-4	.	TGTGCCAGCAGTTTATTGGGACCACACAATCAGCCCCAGCATTTT	CASSLLGPHNQPQHF
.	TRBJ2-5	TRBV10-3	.	TGTGGCATTGCCGGGGACCTTTGGGGGGAGACCCAGTACTTC	CGIAGDLWGETQYF
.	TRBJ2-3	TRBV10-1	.	TGCGCCACCAAGGGGGGAGACGGCACAGATACGCAGTATTTT	CATKGGDGTDTQYF
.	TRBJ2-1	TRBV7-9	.	TGTGCCATCGCCCGGGACTGGGGGCTCAATGAGCAGTTCTTC	CAIARDWGLNEQFF
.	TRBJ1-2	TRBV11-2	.	TGTGTCAGCAGCTTCCCAGGGGCGAGTGGCTACACCTTC	CVSSFPGASGYTF
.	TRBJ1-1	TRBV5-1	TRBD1	TGCGCCAGCAGCCTGACAGGGGGAAACATTGAAGCTTTCTTT	CASSLTGGNIEAFF